This T cell receptor (beta chain) was identified in a study of early T cells in non-severe SARS-CoV-2 infection. Overall study findings and caveats: Lookups in VDJdb leaned toward anti-spike CD8 responses and missed private and CD4 specificities.

For this clonotype: Its antigen is currently unknown.

The CDR3 has 13 residues. Deletions cut 8 bases from V and 1 base from J, with 10 bases between. Germline CDR1 and CDR2: MNHEY and SVGEGT. TCRdb used MiXCR to reprocess the 5' RACE reads, holding one entry per CDR3 protein. The table shows approximately 98,000 distinct CDR3 sequences, with 9% to 13% occurring only once. The gene calls are TRBV6-2 or TRBV6-3 and TRBJ2-3; D ambiguous. Sequencing used whole blood. The receptor's source is an adult who was a healthcare worker with PCR-confirmed SARS-CoV-2 infection or an uninfected control (not recorded which). Here the CDR3 DNA reads TGTGCCAGCGGGCTTCCAGGCACAGATACGCAGTATTTT. Amino acid sequence: CASGLPGTDTQYF.